These 11 T cell receptor beta chains came from one sample sequenced in a study of Ad26.COV2.S vaccination and SARS-CoV-2 variants. Sequenced by immunoSEQ multiplex PCR; TCRdb stores in-frame clones only, minus some. There are about 330,000 clones in the sample; under 90% occur only once, and 5% to 6.5% lies in the top ten. Stated treatment: some 20 received Ad26.COV2.S at low or high dose, single or two shots; about 5 received placebo; per-sample allocation not given. Sample collection was performed on day 63 after the first vaccine or placebo injection. The specimen was peripheral blood, collected in a trial of Ad26.COV2.S vaccine versus placebo. All receptors derive from a person aged 18-60 years who received the Ad26.COV2.S COVID-19 vaccine or a placebo.

This clone was seen more than once but under ten times. An end of the junction differs from the germline gene, which may be a read error. This chain joins TRBV6-5 and TRBJ2-2; 9 positions agree with TRBD2. From germline, CDR1 is MNHEY and CDR2 SVGAGI. There are 12 residues in the CDR3. CDR3 residues: CASSYPRGGLFF. DNA for the CDR3: TGTGCCAGCAGTTACCCGCGGGGGGGGCTGTTTTTT.

This chain's CDR3 is CAFDTGLAGADTQYF. CDR3 nucleotide sequence: TGTGCCTTCGACACGGGACTAGCGGGAGCAGATACGCAGTATTTT. This chain joins TRBV30 and TRBJ2-3, with 14 bases fitting TRBD2. V gave up 7 bases and J gave up 4 bases; unmatched junction bases: 7. The CDR3 loop spans 15 amino acids. Germline CDR1 and CDR2: GTSNPN and SVGIG (reference sequence).

CDR3 bases: TGCGCCAGCAGCTTGGGAGGCGCAGATGAGCAGTTCTTC. Its translation: CASSLGGADEQFF. The rearrangement uses TRBV5-1 and TRBJ2-1; D is ambiguous. Germline loops: CDR1 SGHRS, CDR2 YFSETQ. Between the trimmed V and J ends, which lost 0 bases and 8 bases, there was a span of 9 bases. The CDR3 sequence is 13 residues long.

The chain couples TRBV3-1 (or the pseudogene TRBV3-2) to TRBJ2-1; D is uncertain. Germline V gene data show CDR1 as LGHDT and CDR2 as YNNKEL (reference sequence). Deletions cut 4 bases from V and 9 bases from J, with 10 bases between. The CDR3 loop spans 12 amino acids. The CDR3 nucleotides are TGTGCCAGCAGCCCGAGTTTCCTTGAGCAGTTCTTC. Amino acid sequence: CASSPSFLEQFF.

In this sample, this clone turned up once. This sequence joins TRBV18 and TRBJ1-2; D is perhaps TRBD1 (5 bases). The V end was cut by 2 bases, the J end by 4 bases, with 20 bases between. The CDR3 sequence is 17 residues long. Germline V gene data show CDR1 as KGHSH and CDR2 as LQKENI. CDR3: CASSPDHIGWTSYGYTF. The CDR3 region has the DNA TGTGCCAGCTCACCAGACCACATAGGCTGGACATCCTATGGCTACACCTTC.

This clone was seen a single time. J is TRBJ1-2 and V is TRBV5-1; D is unresolved. This CDR3 is 13 amino acids long. V was shortened by 2 bases and J by 0 bases, with 5 bases between the two germline ends. Germline V gene data show CDR1 as SGHRS and CDR2 as YFSETQ. The CDR3 loop is CASSLTANYGYTF. The DNA of the CDR3 is TGCGCCAGCAGCTTAACTGCTAACTATGGCTACACCTTC.

This clone was seen a single time. This chain connects TRBV7-2 to TRBJ2-5; TRBD1 matches 7 bases. Germline lookup yields CDR1 SGHTA and CDR2 FQGNSA. This CDR3 has 15 amino acids. Trimming at V came to 3 bases and at J to 1 base, leaving 5 bases not matched to a gene. The CDR3 is CASSLYGTAQETQYF. The CDR3, as DNA: TGTGCCAGCAGCTTGTACGGGACAGCCCAAGAGACCCAGTACTTC.

This sequence joins TRBV11-2 and TRBJ1-2; 9 nucleotides align to TRBD1. V shed 5 bases and J 1 base; nucleotides not matched to a gene: 8. The CDR3 totals 16 residues. Germline loops: CDR1 SGHAT, CDR2 FQNNGV. This CDR3 is CASSPGQGNSNYGYTF. CDR3 bases: TGTGCCAGCAGCCCGGGACAGGGCAATAGTAACTATGGCTACACCTTC.

This clone has more than one count but fewer than ten. The chain uses TRBV6-5 and TRBJ1-3, with 12 bases aligning to TRBD1. Trimming removed 2 bases from V and 4 bases from J; junction bases left unmatched: 3. Germline assignment: CDR1 MNHEY and CDR2 SVGAGI. This CDR3 region has 16 residues. The CDR3 bases are TGTGCCAGCAGTTACAGGGACAGGGGGCGGGGAAACACCATATATTTT. It is translated as CASSYRDRGRGNTIYF.

As to this clone: The sample holds other DNA sequences that translate to the same CDR3. This chain joins TRBV19 and TRBJ1-1; TRBD1 is a possible D gene (5 bases). The V gene's germline CDR1 is LNHDA and CDR2 SQIVND (reference sequence). This CDR3 is built from 13 residues. V gave up 4 bases and J gave up 0 bases, with 6 bases separating them. CDR3 DNA: TGTGCCAGTAGTACAGGGCTGAACACTGAAGCTTTCTTT. Protein sequence: CASSTGLNTEAFF. Drawing the rest from reference TRBV19 and TRBJ1-1, the complete variable domain is DGGITQSPKYLFRKEGQNVTLSCEQNLNHDAMYWYRQDPGQGLRLIYYSQIVNDFQKGDIAEGYSVSREKKESFPLTVTSAQKNPTAFYLCASSTGLNTEAFFGQGTRLTVV.

CDR3 loop: CASGRGGSYEQYV. CDR3 DNA sequence: TGTGCCAGCGGCAGGGGTGGGAGCTACGAGCAGTACGTC. The chain has TRBV6-5 and TRBJ2-7; possible D gene TRBD1, 6 bases. V lost 8 bases and J 3 bases, leaving 14 bases between the germline ends. The CDR3 is 13 amino acids. Per germline, CDR1 MNHEY and CDR2 SVGAGI.